The present TCR beta chain was sequenced within a study of cytomegalovirus exposure and HLA in healthy donors. The study ran its PCR with 60 Vbeta and 13 Jbeta primers. TCRdb's table, derived via immunoSEQ multiplex PCR, lists solely in-frame clones and lacks some. The sample yields fewer than 200,000 clones, around 80% seen once. CDR1 SGDLS and CDR2 YYNGEE come from the germline V gene. The CDR3 has 15 amino acids. The V gene end was trimmed by 4 bases and the J gene end by 0 bases; junction bases not matched to a gene: 3. The chain uses TRBV9 and TRBJ2-1; 8 nucleotides align to TRBD2. This receptor was obtained from a man aged 18 to 30 in good health and CMV-seronegative. Sequencing was done on a sample of PBMCs. CDR3 sequence reads: CASSPGTSSYNEQFF. The CDR3 bases are TGTGCCAGCAGCCCTGGGACTAGCTCCTACAATGAGCAGTTCTTC.